The 7 T cell receptor beta chains below come from one sample, sequenced in a study of T cell repertoires and HLA-DP antigens. Assay: immunoSEQ multiplex PCR; the TCRdb copy retains only in-frame clones and omits some. This sample yields over 100,000 clones, of which around 92% are seen a single time; approximately 0.25% belongs to the top ten. Their antigens remain unidentified. Sequencing was carried out using CD4+ T cells from PBMCs. These receptors all come from a woman younger than 35 in good health and CMV-seronegative.

The rearrangement uses TRBV18 and TRBJ1-2; weak D call: TRBD1 (5 bases). Germline values: CDR1 KGHSH, CDR2 LQKENI. The CDR3 sequence is 16 residues long. Between the trimmed V and J ends, which lost 0 bases and 3 bases, there was a span of 14 bases. The CDR3 sequence is CASSPPIPVGDYGYTF. CDR3 DNA sequence: TGTGCCAGCTCACCACCAATCCCGGTGGGGGACTATGGCTACACCTTC.

The chain carries TRBV5-1 and TRBJ2-2; a weak D match, TRBD2 (6 bases). The CDR3 consists of 14 residues. Trimming cost V 5 bases and J 4 bases, with 12 bases left between them. Germline V CDR1 and CDR2: SGHRS, YFSETQ. CDR3 bases: TGCGCCAGCAGTCCGGTGGGGGGCACCGGGGAGCTGTTTTTT. Translated: CASSPVGGTGELFF.

The chain has TRBV6-9 and TRBJ1-2; no firm D call. CDR3 length equals 14 residues. V was cut by 6 bases and J by 4 bases, with 15 bases left in between. Germline V gene sequence: CDR1 MNHGY, CDR2 SVAAGI. The CDR3: CASSQREGLYGYTF. The CDR3 bases are TGTGCCAGCAGCCAACGAGAGGGCCTCTATGGCTACACCTTC.

The J gene is TRBJ1-1, the V gene TRBV28; D ambiguous. Germline assignment: CDR1 MDHEN and CDR2 SYDVKM. V was shortened by 3 bases and J by 11 bases, with 13 bases between the two germline ends. This CDR3 comprises 12 residues. The CDR3 sequence: CASSLSFNEAFF. CDR3 sequence (DNA): TGTGCCAGCAGTTTGAGCTTCAATGAGGCTTTCTTT.

V gene TRBV5-6 combines with J gene TRBJ2-1, with 7 bases matching TRBD1. V was pared by 2 bases and J by 9 bases, with 5 bases of the junction left unmatched. CDR3 length: 13 amino acids. Germline assignment: CDR1 SGHDT and CDR2 YYEEEE. The CDR3 here is CASSLQTGVEQFF. The CDR3 bases are TGTGCCAGCAGCTTACAAACAGGGGTTGAGCAGTTCTTC. The full variable domain, with the rest looked up from reference TRBV5-6 and TRBJ2-1, is DAGVTQSPTHLIKTRGQQVTLRCSPKSGHDTVSWYQQALGQGPQFIFQYYEEEERQRGNFPDRFSGHQFPNYSSELNVNALLLGDSALYLCASSLQTGVEQFFGPGTRLTVL.

The chain has TRBV28 and TRBJ2-4; D is unresolved. This CDR3 contains 13 residues. V lost 8 bases and J 4 bases, leaving 12 bases between the germline ends. Germline CDR1 reads MDHEN; CDR2 reads SYDVKM. The CDR3 DNA is TGTGCCAGCGGAAAGTTTCTAAAAAACATTCAGTACTTC. This translates into CASGKFLKNIQYF.

V gene TRBV7-2 combines with J gene TRBJ1-1, with a possible D match to TRBD1 (5 bases). CDR3 length: 15 amino acids. The germline V gene encodes CDR1 SGHTA and CDR2 FQGNSA. The V gene lost 7 bases and the J gene lost 0 bases, with 15 bases spanning the gap. CDR3 region: CASTIFDRMNTEAFF. The DNA for the CDR3 is TGTGCCAGCACCATTTTTGACAGAATGAACACTGAAGCTTTCTTT. The whole variable domain, remainder taken from reference TRBV7-2 and TRBJ1-1, is GAGVSQSPSNKVTEKGKDVELRCDPISGHTALYWYRQSLGQGLEFLIYFQGNSAPDKSGLPSDRFSAERTGGSVSTLTIQRTQQEDSAVYLCASTIFDRMNTEAFFGQGTRLTVV.